A single sample is the source of the 8 T cell receptor beta chains below, sequenced in a study of cytomegalovirus exposure and HLA in healthy donors. Amplification used 60 Vbeta primers and 13 Jbeta primers. TCRdb's table, derived via immunoSEQ multiplex PCR, lists solely in-frame clones and lacks some. The sample consists of 120,000 or so clones, less than 85% of them appearing once. The sample comprised PBMCs. These receptors all stem from a female donor in good health and CMV-seronegative.

DNA of the CDR3: TGTGCCAGCAGTGAAGCTCAGGGGCCCTCCTACGAGCAGTACTTC. This codes for CASSEAQGPSYEQYF. The J gene is TRBJ2-7, the V gene TRBV6-1, with a possible D match to TRBD1 (6 bases). Trimming left V 0 bases short and J 0 bases short, with 9 bases between. Germline CDR1 reads MNHNS; CDR2 reads SASEGT. This CDR3 contains 15 residues.

The chain has TRBV5-3 and TRBJ2-7; D is possibly TRBD1 (6 bases). TRBV5-3 counts as an open reading frame of uncertain function. Trimming took 4 bases from V and 1 from J, leaving 15 bases between them. The CDR3 is 15 residues long. The CDR3 DNA is TGTGCCAGAAGCCGTCCCACGGACAGTTCCTACGAGCAGTACTTC. As protein: CARSRPTDSSYEQYF.

The J gene is TRBJ1-5, the V gene TRBV4-1, with D hard to call. CDR1 MGHRA and CDR2 YSYEKL come from the germline V gene. Trimming took 1 base from V and 4 from J, leaving 5 bases between them. The CDR3 consists of 13 residues. The CDR3 sequence is CASSQAGNQPQHF. CDR3 nucleotide sequence: TGCGCCAGCAGCCAAGCGGGAAATCAGCCCCAGCATTTT.

V is TRBV5-1 and J is TRBJ2-7; 9 bases agree with TRBD1. The germline V gene has CDR1 SGHRS and CDR2 YFSETQ. This CDR3 contains 18 residues. V lost 5 bases to trimming and J lost 2 bases; unmatched junction nucleotides: 17. Here the CDR3 reads CASSAPGQGPRGTYEQYF. The CDR3 DNA reads TGCGCCAGCAGTGCTCCGGGACAGGGCCCACGGGGCACCTACGAGCAGTACTTC.

This clone was picked up one time. CDR3 residues: CASRGLKGTGELFF. In nucleotides, the CDR3 is TGTGCCAGCAGGGGCCTCAAAGGCACCGGGGAGCTGTTTTTT. The rearrangement uses TRBV2 and TRBJ2-2; no clear D. The CDR3 is 14 amino acids. Germline assignment: CDR1 SNHLY and CDR2 FYNNEI. V lost 6 bases, J lost 4 bases, and 12 bases lay in between.

V is TRBV10-2 and J is TRBJ2-5; 9 nucleotides align to TRBD2. Germline CDR1 reads WSHSY; CDR2 reads SAAADI. The CDR3 sequence is 15 residues long. Trimming took 7 bases from V and 11 from J; bases not matched to a gene: 17. The CDR3 sequence is CASTQLGLASVWQYF. The CDR3 region has the DNA TGCGCCAGCACCCAACTCGGACTAGCGTCAGTGTGGCAGTACTTC.

The chain uses TRBV5-6 and TRBJ2-5; tentative D call: TRBD2 (6 bases). V lost 3 bases to trimming and J lost 4 bases, with 16 bases between them. Per the germline V gene, CDR1 is SGHDT and CDR2 is YYEEEE. The CDR3 length is 15 residues. As DNA, the CDR3 is TGTGCCAGCAGCTCTCCGGGACTCCAGCCAGAGACCCAGTACTTC. This codes for CASSSPGLQPETQYF.

The V and J genes are TRBV5-4 and TRBJ1-6; perhaps TRBD1 as D (6 bases). The germline V gene encodes CDR1 SGHNT and CDR2 YYREEE (reference sequence). V was shortened by 4 bases and J by 10 bases, with 12 bases between the two germline ends. This CDR3 is built from 13 residues. This CDR3 is CASSPRQDSPLHF. CDR3 nucleotide sequence: TGTGCCAGCAGCCCCAGACAGGACTCACCCCTCCACTTT.